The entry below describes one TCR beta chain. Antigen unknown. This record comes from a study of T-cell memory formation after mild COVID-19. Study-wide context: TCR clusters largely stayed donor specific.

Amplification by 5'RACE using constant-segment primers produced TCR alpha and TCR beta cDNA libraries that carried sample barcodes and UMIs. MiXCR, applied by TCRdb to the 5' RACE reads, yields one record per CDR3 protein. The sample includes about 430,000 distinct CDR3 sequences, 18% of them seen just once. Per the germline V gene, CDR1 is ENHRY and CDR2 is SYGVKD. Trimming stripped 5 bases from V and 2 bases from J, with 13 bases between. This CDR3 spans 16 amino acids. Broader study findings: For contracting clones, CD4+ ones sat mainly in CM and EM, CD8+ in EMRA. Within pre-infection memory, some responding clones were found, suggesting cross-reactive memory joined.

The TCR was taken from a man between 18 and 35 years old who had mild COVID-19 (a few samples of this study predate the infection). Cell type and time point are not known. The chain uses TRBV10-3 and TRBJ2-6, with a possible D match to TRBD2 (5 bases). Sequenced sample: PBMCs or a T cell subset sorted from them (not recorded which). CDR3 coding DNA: TGTGCCATCAGTATTTCTGTCGGGGCTGGGGCCAACGTCCTGACTTTC. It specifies CAISISVGAGANVLTF.